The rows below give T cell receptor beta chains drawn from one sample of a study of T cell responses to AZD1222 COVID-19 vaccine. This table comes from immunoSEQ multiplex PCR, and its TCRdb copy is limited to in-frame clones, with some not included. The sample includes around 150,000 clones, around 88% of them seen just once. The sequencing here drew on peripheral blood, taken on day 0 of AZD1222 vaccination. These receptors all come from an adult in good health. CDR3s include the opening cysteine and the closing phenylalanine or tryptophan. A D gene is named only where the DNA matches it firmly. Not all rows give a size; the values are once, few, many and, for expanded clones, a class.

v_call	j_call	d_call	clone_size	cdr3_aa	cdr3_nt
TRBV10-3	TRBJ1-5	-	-	CAISESGGRNQPQHF	TGTGCCATCAGTGAGTCTGGGGGGCGCAATCAGCCCCAGCATTTT
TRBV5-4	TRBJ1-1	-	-	CASSRQSNTEAFF	TGTGCCAGCAGCCGACAGTCGAACACTGAAGCTTTCTTT
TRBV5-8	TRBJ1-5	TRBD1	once	CASSTVRDRGYRNQPQHF	TGTGCCAGCAGCACCGTCCGGGACAGGGGGTATCGCAATCAGCCCCAGCATTTT
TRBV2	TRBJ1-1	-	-	CASTPKRENTEAFF	TGTGCCAGCACTCCAAAACGGGAGAACACTGAAGCTTTCTTT
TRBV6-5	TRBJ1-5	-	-	CASSLSGGGQPQHF	TGTGCCAGCAGTTTATCGGGGGGGGGTCAGCCCCAGCATTTT
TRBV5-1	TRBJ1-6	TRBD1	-	CASSLSPGDRVNSPLHF	TGCGCCAGCAGCTTGTCTCCAGGGGACAGGGTAAATTCACCCCTCCACTTT
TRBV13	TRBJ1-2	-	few	CASSSGPSGYTF	TGTGCCAGCAGCTCAGGGCCTAGTGGCTACACCTTC
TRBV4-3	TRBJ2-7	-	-	CASSLHREFGEQYF	TGCGCCAGCAGCCTCCACAGGGAGTTTGGCGAGCAGTACTTC
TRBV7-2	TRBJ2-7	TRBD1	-	CASSIAQGAFDEQYF	TGTGCCAGCAGCATAGCTCAGGGGGCTTTTGACGAGCAGTACTTC
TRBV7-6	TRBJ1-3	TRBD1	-	CASSSRQGLGNTIYF	TGTGCCAGCAGCTCGAGACAGGGGTTAGGAAACACCATATATTTT
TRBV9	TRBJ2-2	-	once	CASSVASDRTTGELFF	TGTGCCAGCAGCGTAGCTTCTGACAGGACCACCGGGGAGCTGTTTTTT
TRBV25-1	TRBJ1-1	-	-	CASSVKGDEAFF	TGTGCCAGCAGTGTGAAGGGGGACGAAGCTTTCTTT
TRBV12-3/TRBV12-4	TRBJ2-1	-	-	CASSSGNGEQFF	TGTGCCAGCAGTTCAGGGAATGGTGAGCAGTTCTTC
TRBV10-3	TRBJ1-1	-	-	CAISVPGGEAFF	TGTGCCATCAGTGTCCCGGGGGGGGAAGCTTTCTTT
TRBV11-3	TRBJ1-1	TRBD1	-	CASSSGQVKAFF	TGTGCCAGCAGCTCGGGACAGGTGAAAGCTTTCTTT
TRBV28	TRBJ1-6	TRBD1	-	CASQGQGALYNSPLHF	TGTGCCAGCCAGGGACAGGGGGCCTTATATAATTCACCCCTCCACTTT
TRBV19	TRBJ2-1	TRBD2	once	CASTPSGLNEQFF	TGTGCCAGTACCCCTAGCGGGCTAAATGAGCAGTTCTTC
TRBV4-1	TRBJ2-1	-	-	CASSQDPATQGGNEQFF	TGCGCCAGCAGCCAAGATCCGGCAACCCAAGGGGGGAATGAGCAGTTCTTC
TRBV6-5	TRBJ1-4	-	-	CASSYMRGEKLFF	TGTGCCAGCAGTTATATGAGGGGCGAAAAACTGTTTTTT
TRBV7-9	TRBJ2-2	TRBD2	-	CASRRGASGKRAGELFF	TGTGCCAGCAGGAGAGGCGCTAGCGGGAAGCGGGCCGGGGAGCTGTTTTTT